This entry concerns a single T cell receptor (beta chain). This receptor's antigen is unknown. No base quality information exists; no much larger clone differs at one position. Synthetic TCR analog templates were spiked into each PCR to estimate absolute template abundance from read counts. Using the immunoSEQ assay, TCRbeta CDR3 regions were amplified from genomic DNA with bias-controlled V and J gene primers. Rearranged TCRbeta segments were sequenced at approximately 20X coverage. On the authors' methods: Clustering was used to correct sequencing errors, and CDR3s were annotated against IMGT so that V, D and J genes could be assigned. Downstream analyses used only productive TCRbeta rearrangements and left out out-of-frame or stop-codon sequences. Clonality was computed as one minus Shannon entropy normalized by the log of the number of unique productive sequences. Clones differing between time points or between blood and tumor were identified using Fisher's exact test with Benjamini-Hochberg correction, with an adjusted p below 0.01 applied as the threshold. TCRdb stores this immuneACCESS table with in-frame sequences only. Part of the clones is absent; in the studies checked, under half of the shortfall reflects unresolved V genes, and no reason is known for the rest. V and J calls plus clone size are reproduced from that table; the DNA served to infer D and trimming. Across this sample there are around 68,000 clones, with 80% to 90% seen only once. The top ten clones comprise over 1.5% of the sample.

The data were taken from a study of PD-L1 blockade in urothelial cancer (dated by TCRdb to the late 2010s). With respect to the entire study: Every patient began therapy around 2014 and was given atezolizumab 1,200 mg intravenously every 3 weeks. Somatic, immune and clinical correlates of response to PD-L1 blockade with atezolizumab in urothelial cancer were the focus of an exploratory multi-omic analysis. Durable clinical benefit was defined as a progression-free survival longer than 6 months, and TCR features were additionally tested against progression-free survival and overall survival. An ECOG performance status of 0 or 1 was recorded for the patients, and 0 to 3 prior chemotherapy regimens had been received by the patients. About 90% of the 29 patients were identified as males with urothelial cancer of bladder origin, and a prior smoking history was reported by 18 of 29 patients. Blood samples gave a median of around 140,000 T cells and 77,000 or so unique TCRs, with a median clonality of around 0.08. Pretreatment tumor samples and matched peripheral blood, collected serially before and after atezolizumab treatment, underwent TCR sequencing. Roughly 10 patients achieved durable clinical benefit and fewer than 25 did not. Pretreatment blood TCR-seq was available for 27 to 30 patients, at least one posttreatment blood collection was obtained for about 24 patients, and tumor TCR-seq was available for about 24 patients. In the same patients, whole exome sequencing and RNA sequencing of pretreatment tumors were performed in addition to TCR sequencing. Blood samples were analyzed at 3 weeks after treatment start (second dose) and at 6 weeks after treatment start.

Sample time point, as interpreted from the label and publication: pretreatment peripheral blood. A total of roughly 30 patients with locally advanced or metastatic urothelial carcinoma, treated at Memorial Sloan Kettering on a trial protocol, made up the cohort. Peripheral blood mononuclear cells were collected pretreatment and during treatment, with between 1 and 8 total time points per patient. The Qiagen DNeasy Blood extraction kit was used to purify genomic DNA from total PBMCs and tumor samples. PBMCs were collected pretreatment and during treatment, and were isolated and stored as previously described. The germline V end is reduced by 5 bases and the J end by 2 bases; junction bases left unmatched: 5. The germline V gene yields MNHEY for CDR1 and SVGAGI for CDR2. Including cysteine and phenylalanine, the CDR3 has 15 amino acids. Of the read, only the CDR3 DNA is kept; its 45 bases are in frame from base 1.

On the study overall, not on this receptor specifically: Among patients with durable benefit, tumor-associated TCR clones showed greater expansion in peripheral blood 3 weeks after treatment started (n ≈ 21, p = 0.022). Because the sample size was small (n ≈ 27) and many exploratory analyses were performed, the results are intended to be hypothesis-generating. A pretreatment peripheral blood TCR clonality below the median was linked to improved progression-free and overall survival.

The chain employs TRBV6-5 and TRBJ2-1, and 8 junction bases match TRBD1. Source: PBMCs, taken around atezolizumab (anti-PD-L1) treatment. The TCR comes from an older man with urothelial cancer. Here is the DNA: TGTGCCAGCAGTACGGACAGGGATGCCTACAATGAGCAGTTCTTC. Its product reads: CASSTDRDAYNEQFF.